The 2 T cell receptor beta chains below come from one sample, sequenced in a study of T cells in Graves' hyperthyroidism and ophthalmopathy. What was amplified from RNA transcripts were TCR beta CDR3 regions. First-round RT-PCR of the TCR CDR3 relied on the HTBI primer set. TCRdb passed the multiplex PCR reads through MiXCR, listing each CDR3 protein once. The sample contains more than 300,000 distinct CDR3 sequences, around a sixth of which appear only once. Sequences were obtained from blood. The source is a man between 18 and 35 years old with Graves' ophthalmopathy.

This clonotype showed up many times. The chain has TRBV12-3 or TRBV12-4 and TRBJ2-4, with unresolved D. This CDR3 is 14 amino acids long. V lost 6 bases to trimming and J lost 0 bases, with 9 bases between them. The CDR3 DNA follows: TGTGCCAGCAGCCATGGAGCAGCCAAAAACATTCAGTACTTC. Translating it yields CASSHGAAKNIQYF.

This clonotype was recorded many times. The chain couples TRBV2 to TRBJ1-5; 9 bases agree with TRBD1. The CDR3 contains 15 residues. In germline, CDR1 is SNHLY, CDR2 FYNNEI. Trimming cost V 7 bases and J 1 base; bases outside gene matches: 5. The DNA for the CDR3 is TGTGCCAGCAACGGACAGGGGTTGAGCAATCAGCCCCAGCATTTT. This gives the protein CASNGQGLSNQPQHF.